The 19 T cell receptor beta chains reported below all come from one sample, sequenced in a study of identical twins. TCRdb recomputed calls from the 5' RACE reads with MiXCR, one row per CDR3 protein. Among approximately 700,000 distinct CDR3 sequences listed, about 20% were seen once. Another study also made use of these data, one on T cells expressing NK-cell markers.

The sequencing input was PBMCs. The source is a woman aged 18-29 years in good health.

The V call is TRBV12-3 or TRBV12-4, the J call TRBJ2-6; TRBD1 or TRBD2 may be the D gene (5 bases each). The V gene lost 5 bases and the J gene lost 0 bases, with 11 bases spanning the gap. The CDR3 loop spans 16 amino acids. The CDR3 region is CASSRDGRSGANVLTF. CDR3 coding DNA: TGTGCCAGCAGTAGGGACGGGCGCTCTGGGGCCAACGTCCTGACTTTC.

This clonotype has ten or more counts. The genes are TRBV24-1 and TRBJ1-1, with a weak D call TRBD1 (6 bases). CDR1 and CDR2 (germline): KGHDR, SFDVKD. V was trimmed by 3 bases and J by 10 bases, leaving 8 bases between them. This CDR3 has 11 amino acids. DNA of the CDR3: TGTGCCACCAGTGATGGGACAAGAGCTTTCTTT. It codes for CATSDGTRAFF.

This chain connects TRBV20-1 to TRBJ1-6; D remains ambiguous. This CDR3 is built from 15 residues. V lost 1 base and J lost 7, with 14 bases in between. In germline, CDR1 is DFQATT, CDR2 SNEGSKA (reference sequence). In DNA, the CDR3 is TGCAGTGCTAGAGCCTGGACCCTAGGAAATTCACCCCTCCACTTT. This translates into CSARAWTLGNSPLHF.

The CDR3 DNA is TGCGCCAGCAGCTGGGATGCGAGGCAGCCCCAGCATTTT. It specifies CASSWDARQPQHF. The chain uses TRBV5-1 and TRBJ1-5; D is undetermined. The CDR3 has 13 amino acids. In germline, CDR1 is SGHRS, CDR2 YFSETQ. Deletions cut 3 bases from V and 7 bases from J, with 11 bases between.

This clonotype was counted only a few times. This chain uses TRBV20-1 with TRBJ2-7; D perhaps matches TRBD2 (6 bases). CDR3 length: 14 residues. Germline loops: CDR1 DFQATT, CDR2 SNEGSKA (reference sequence). The V gene lost 6 bases and the J gene lost 2 bases, with 17 bases spanning the gap. CDR3 in amino acids: CSALIGRWPYEQYF. The CDR3, as DNA: TGCAGTGCCCTAATAGGGAGGTGGCCCTACGAGCAGTACTTC.

This clonotype came up a few times. The chain links TRBV5-1 to TRBJ1-1; unclear D gene. V shed 0 bases and J shed 6 bases, with 15 bases lying between them. Looked up from germline, CDR1 is SGHRS and CDR2 is YFSETQ. The CDR3 is 15 residues long. CDR3 coding DNA: TGCGCCAGCAGCTTGGAGGGAGTTATGGGTGCTGAAGCTTTCTTT. Translation: CASSLEGVMGAEAFF.

V gene TRBV29-1 combines with J gene TRBJ2-7; 8 bases are shared with TRBD2. This CDR3 region has 15 residues. V was pared by 0 bases and J by 3 bases, with 7 bases of the junction left unmatched. Germline values: CDR1 SQVTM, CDR2 ANQGSEA. The CDR3 reads CSVEDQTSEYYEQYF. CDR3 in DNA: TGCAGCGTTGAAGATCAGACTAGCGAGTACTACGAGCAGTACTTC.

This rearrangement joins TRBV5-1 to TRBJ2-3; no clear D gene. With 0 bases removed from V and 3 bases from J, the gap between germline ends came to 11 bases. From germline, CDR1 is SGHRS and CDR2 YFSETQ. CDR3 size: 15 residues. The CDR3: CASSLEPTLTDTQYF. The CDR3 region has the DNA TGCGCCAGCAGCTTGGAGCCTACACTAACAGATACGCAGTATTTT.

The J gene is TRBJ2-1, the V gene TRBV20-1, with 13 bases aligning to TRBD2. The CDR3 totals 16 residues. Trimming cost V 3 bases and J 2 bases; bases outside gene matches: 4. Germline CDR1 reads DFQATT; CDR2 reads SNEGSKA (reference sequence). CDR3 loop: CSARGLAGSPYNEQFF. CDR3 in DNA: TGCAGTGCTAGGGGACTAGCGGGAAGTCCCTACAATGAGCAGTTCTTC.

This chain links TRBV5-5 with TRBJ2-1; possible D gene TRBD2, 5 bases. The ends were cut back, 1 base at V and 8 bases at J, with 13 bases in the middle. The CDR3 length is 14 residues. Germline V lookup: CDR1 SGHKS, CDR2 YYEKEE (reference sequence). The chain's CDR3 is CASSLLRGYDEQFF. The DNA for the CDR3 is TGTGCCAGCAGCTTGCTTCGAGGGTACGATGAGCAGTTCTTC.

This chain joins TRBV6-5 and TRBJ2-1; perhaps TRBD2 as D (5 bases). The CDR3 spans 13 residues. Germline V lookup: CDR1 MNHEY, CDR2 SVGAGI. V gave up 2 bases and J gave up 6 bases, with 8 bases separating them. CDR3 coding DNA: TGTGCCAGCAGTTACCGACTACCCAATGAGCAGTTCTTC. It encodes CASSYRLPNEQFF.

The rearrangement uses TRBV15 and TRBJ2-1; unclear D gene. V was cut by 3 bases and J by 5 bases, with 14 bases left in between. This CDR3 region has 15 residues. CDR1 and CDR2 (germline): LNHNV, YYDKDF (reference sequence). CDR3 region: CATSSTSIQDNEQFF. The DNA for the CDR3 is TGTGCCACCAGCAGTACCAGCATCCAGGACAATGAGCAGTTCTTC.

This clonotype was detected a few times. The chain has TRBV12-3 or TRBV12-4 and TRBJ2-7; D is uncertain. V lost 4 bases and J lost 2, with 9 bases in between. The CDR3 is 13 residues long. This CDR3 reads CASSSPLTYEQYF. The CDR3 bases are TGTGCCAGCAGTTCGCCTTTAACCTACGAGCAGTACTTC.

This clonotype was seen more than once but under ten times. The rearrangement uses TRBV4-3 and TRBJ2-1; 9 nucleotides agree with TRBD2. J gave up 9 bases and V 0 bases, and 3 bases lay outside the gene matches. Germline lookup yields CDR1 LGHNA and CDR2 YSLEER. The CDR3 consists of 14 residues. Written as DNA, the CDR3 is TGCGCCAGCAGCCAAGAAGTAGCGGGAGTTGAGCAGTTCTTC. Its translation: CASSQEVAGVEQFF.

This clonotype was observed at least ten times. The chain carries TRBV6-5 and TRBJ2-1; 14 bases agree with TRBD2. The CDR3 covers 15 residues. V shed 10 bases and J 12 bases; nucleotides not matched to a gene: 14. Germline CDR1 and CDR2: MNHEY and SVGAGI. The CDR3 region is CATITPGLAGERQFF. CDR3 nucleotides: TGTGCCACCATTACGCCGGGACTAGCGGGAGAACGGCAGTTCTTC.

This clonotype appeared many times. V gene TRBV12-3 or TRBV12-4 combines with J gene TRBJ2-7; the D is unclear. The germline V and J ends were trimmed by 1 base and 5 bases, with 18 bases remaining between them. This CDR3 has 16 residues. The CDR3 DNA reads TGTGCCAGCAGTTTAGGTTTGGAACAGCTGGCCCACGAGCAGTACTTC. Translation gives CASSLGLEQLAHEQYF.

This clonotype was seen at least ten times. V and J are TRBV10-3 and TRBJ2-4; D remains unclear. The V end lost 0 bases, the J end lost 1 base, and 7 bases lay between the germline ends. Germline V gene data show CDR1 as ENHRY and CDR2 as SYGVKD. The CDR3 has 15 residues. The CDR3 nucleotides read TGTGCCATCAGTGAGTCGTACCAGGCCAAAAACATTCAGTACTTC. This sequence encodes CAISESYQAKNIQYF.

This clonotype came up a few times. V is TRBV20-1 and J is TRBJ1-4; D is ambiguous. V was clipped by 6 bases and J by 6 bases, with 17 bases between them. Germline CDR1 reads DFQATT; CDR2 reads SNEGSKA (reference sequence). The CDR3 runs 14 residues. CDR3: CSAFGNGLHEKLFF. Here the CDR3 DNA reads TGCAGTGCCTTCGGAAATGGACTGCATGAAAAACTGTTTTTT.

This sequence joins TRBV6-1 and TRBJ2-3, with D possibly TRBD2 on 5 matching bases. Germline assignment: CDR1 MNHNS and CDR2 SASEGT. This CDR3 spans 14 amino acids. Trimming removed 6 bases from V and 4 bases from J, with 14 bases in between. CDR3 nucleotide sequence: TGTGCCAGCAGCCGAGCATTAGCGCCAGATACGCAGTATTTT. Translating gives CASSRALAPDTQYF.